These 17 T cell receptor beta chains were all obtained from the same sample, sequenced in a study of T cells in women clearing cervical HPV infection. Clones were read by immunoSEQ multiplex PCR, and TCRdb kept only the in-frame ones, dropping some. Its table records about 30,000 clones. Sequenced: blood buffy coat. Receptors originate from a woman aged 18-69 years with a cervical HPV16 infection that either progressed to CIN3+ or cleared (not recorded which).

Comments on this clone: The read finishes 3 residues shy of the CDR3 end, and the germline J gene is used to complete it. V is TRBV12-5 and J is TRBJ2-1, with D possibly being TRBD1 (6 bases). The CDR3 runs to 15 residues. Looked up from germline, CDR1 is LGHNT and CDR2 is FRNRAP. Trimming took off 2 bases at V and 7 bases at J, with 15 bases between the two ends. CDR3 DNA (partial): TGTGCTAGTGGTTTGCACTCCAGGGGTAGGAATGAG. It is translated as CASGLHSRGRNE. The whole CDR3 sequence reads CASGLHSRGRNEQFF.

Note on this clone: The CDR3 extends 3 residues past the end of the read, so its final part is completed from the germline J gene. The gene calls are TRBV14 and TRBJ2-1; TRBD1 is a possible D gene (6 bases). Germline CDR1 is SGHDN and CDR2 is FVKESK. Trimming cost V 4 bases and J 6 bases, with 16 bases left between them. This CDR3 has 15 residues. CDR3 bases read: TGTGCCAGCAGCCCGACTCAGGGGAATTCCAATGAG. It yields the protein CASSPTQGNSNE. The CDR3 reads in full as CASSPTQGNSNEQFF. The full variable domain, its missing parts supplied by reference TRBV14 and TRBJ2-1, is EAGVTQFPSHSVIEKGQTVTLRCDPISGHDNLYWYRRVMGKEIKFLLHFVKESKQDESGMPNNRFLAERTGGTYSTLKVQPAELEDSGVYFCASSPTQGNSNEQFFGPGTRLTVL.

As concerns this clone: The read finishes 3 residues shy of the CDR3 end, and the germline J gene is used to complete it. V gene TRBV6-1 combines with J gene TRBJ2-5; D is ambiguous. Germline CDR1 is MNHNS and CDR2 is SASEGT. There are 14 residues in the CDR3. V was cut by 1 base and J by 2 bases, with 8 bases left in between. CDR3 bases read: TGTGCCAGCAGTGAAGGGAACGGGCAAGAGACC. This sequence encodes CASSEGNGQET. The complete CDR3 protein is CASSEGNGQETQYF.

On this clone: The read ends 3 residues shy of where the CDR3 ends; the end is completed using the germline J gene. This sequence joins TRBV18 and TRBJ2-1; TRBD2 is a possible D gene (6 bases). The CDR3 covers 18 residues. V was clipped by 3 bases and J by 6 bases, with 24 bases between them. The germline V gene encodes CDR1 KGHSH and CDR2 LQKENI. The sequenced CDR3 bases are TGTGCCAGCTCACCTCTTTCAGGGACTCAAAGAGGGCCCAATGAG. As protein: CASSPLSGTQRGPNE. The full CDR3 protein is CASSPLSGTQRGPNEQFF.

Notes on this clone: The missing CDR3 end, 3 residues past where the read stops, is filled in from the germline J gene. This chain uses TRBV19 with TRBJ1-1; D is perhaps TRBD1 (5 bases). V was pared by 3 bases and J by 4 bases, with 12 bases between. Germline values: CDR1 LNHDA, CDR2 SQIVND (reference sequence). The length of the CDR3 is 14 residues. The CDR3: CASSIGAGGTEAFF. The CDR3 DNA, read in part, is TGTGCCAGTAGTATTGGGGCAGGAGGCACTGAA.

As for this clone: The CDR3 is cut off 3 residues early in the read; its end comes from the germline J gene. The gene calls are TRBV5-4 and TRBJ2-5; the D gene is possibly TRBD2 (7 bases). The ends were cut back, 6 bases at V and 3 bases at J, with 21 bases in the middle. Germline values: CDR1 SGHNT, CDR2 YYREEE (reference sequence). There are 16 residues in the CDR3. The CDR3 loop is CASTPVGGGGKETQYF. The covered CDR3 bases are TGTGCCAGCACCCCGGTTGGAGGGGGGGGGAAAGAGACC.

Turning to this clone: The read terminates 3 residues before the CDR3 end, so the remaining end is supplied by the germline J gene. The V gene is TRBV9, the J gene TRBJ2-3, with 8 bases lining up with TRBD2. Unmatched junction bases numbered 9, after V lost 3 bases and J lost 3 bases. The CDR3 extends over 16 amino acids. CDR1 is SGDLS, CDR2 YYNGEE, per germline. The covered CDR3 bases are TGTGCCAGCAGCGGCCGGGGGGGCCCCCTGACAGATACG. As protein: CASSGRGGPLTDT. The full CDR3 protein reads CASSGRGGPLTDTQYF.

About this clone itself: With the read ending 3 residues before the CDR3 end, the germline J gene is used to fill in that end. The chain recombines TRBV30 with TRBJ2-1; D ambiguous. Trimming took 0 bases from V and 0 from J, leaving 30 bases between them. The CDR3 extends over 22 amino acids. Germline CDR1 is GTSNPN and CDR2 is SVGIG (reference sequence). The part of the CDR3 DNA that was read is TGTGCCTGGAGTGTACGACATAGGGCGCGCAACTCATACCTGAGCTCCTACAATGAG. This sequence encodes CAWSVRHRARNSYLSSYNE. Given in full, the CDR3 is CAWSVRHRARNSYLSSYNEQFF.

Regarding this clone: The DNA ends 3 residues before the CDR3 does, and the rest of the CDR3 is filled in from the germline J gene. The rearrangement links TRBV6-4 to TRBJ1-5, with D unclear. V was clipped by 2 bases and J by 0 bases, with 14 bases between them. This CDR3 spans 17 amino acids. Germline V lookup: CDR1 MRHNA, CDR2 SNTAGT. The CDR3 spells CASSDARVPYSNQPQHF. The CDR3 bases that were read are TGTGCCAGCAGTGACGCAAGGGTACCTTATAGCAATCAGCCC.

Concerning this clone itself: The read is 3 residues too short to cover the CDR3 end, so that end is filled in from the germline J gene. The chain uses TRBV30 and TRBJ2-7; 13 nucleotides match TRBD2. J gave up 5 bases and V 3 bases, and 7 bases lay outside the gene matches. The CDR3 spans 15 residues. From germline, CDR1 is GTSNPN and CDR2 SVGIG (reference sequence). The CDR3 protein is CAWSRGTSGVHEQYF. The DNA read from the CDR3 is TGTGCCTGGAGCAGGGGGACTAGCGGGGTGCACGAG.

Partial CDR3 DNA: TGTGCCAGCAGACTGGGGACTAGCTCGGAGACC. This translates into CASRLGTSSET. The whole CDR3 protein reads CASRLGTSSETQYF. V usage is TRBV12-3 or TRBV12-4 and J usage is TRBJ2-5; the match to TRBD2 covers 9 bases. The read halts 3 residues ahead of the CDR3 end, with the missing end drawn from the germline J gene. V lost 6 bases and J lost 5; bases outside the gene matches: 7. This CDR3 contains 14 residues.

Comments on this clone: The missing CDR3 end, 3 residues past where the read stops, is filled in from the germline J gene. The chain combines TRBV12-3 or TRBV12-4 with TRBJ1-2; TRBD1 is a possible D gene (6 bases). The CDR3 spans 12 residues. CDR3 DNA, as far as it was read: TGTGCCAGCAGTTTCGGGGGGCAAGGC. Protein sequence: CASSFGGQG. The CDR3, in full, reads CASSFGGQGYTF.

In the case of this clone: The read ends 3 residues shy of where the CDR3 ends; the end is completed using the germline J gene. The chain has TRBV11-2 and TRBJ2-7; 11 bases fit TRBD1. This CDR3 spans 15 amino acids. Germline trimming cut 5 bases from V and 5 bases from J; bases unmatched to any gene: 8. Germline loops: CDR1 SGHAT, CDR2 FQNNGV. Incomplete CDR3 DNA: TGTGCCAGCAGCCCCCGGACAGGGGGCTTAGACGAG. Translated: CASSPRTGGLDE. The whole CDR3 protein reads CASSPRTGGLDEQYF.

Worth noting for this clone: The CDR3 end falls 3 residues outside the read, so it is completed with the germline J gene. This chain connects TRBV18 to TRBJ1-1, with D tentatively TRBD1 (5 bases). Germline loops: CDR1 KGHSH, CDR2 LQKENI. The CDR3 runs 12 residues. Partial CDR3 DNA: TGTGCCAGCTCACCACGGGGGGAAGAG. As protein: CASSPRGEE. The entire CDR3 protein reads CASSPRGEEAFF.

Note on this clone: The read is 3 residues too short to cover the CDR3 end, so that end is filled in from the germline J gene. This chain uses TRBV30 with TRBJ2-7; 7 bases fit TRBD2. The CDR3 spans 14 residues. Trimming cost V 3 bases and J 5 bases; bases outside gene matches: 10. Germline V gene sequence: CDR1 GTSNPN, CDR2 SVGIG (reference sequence). The DNA read from the CDR3 is TGTGCCTGGAGATTAAGCGGGGCCCCAGACGAG. It codes for CAWRLSGAPDE. The whole CDR3 protein is CAWRLSGAPDEQYF.

A word on this clone: The read ends 3 residues shy of where the CDR3 ends; the end is completed using the germline J gene. The gene calls are TRBV28 and TRBJ2-5; 9 bases map to TRBD1. The ends lost 3 bases at V and 5 bases at J; junction bases unmatched: 7. Germline lookup yields CDR1 MDHEN and CDR2 SYDVKM. The CDR3 consists of 15 residues. CDR3 residues: CASSFDTGGSETQYF. CDR3 DNA, as far as it was read: TGTGCCAGCAGTTTCGATACAGGGGGCAGTGAGACC.

As concerns this clone: With the read ending 3 residues before the CDR3 end, the germline J gene is used to fill in that end. The V and J genes are TRBV10-2 and TRBJ2-3, with 8 positions matching TRBD2. V was pared by 5 bases and J by 4 bases, with 5 bases of the junction left unmatched. Germline V gene lookup returns CDR1 WSHSY and CDR2 SAAADI. CDR3 length: 14 residues. Incomplete CDR3 DNA: TGCGCCAGCAGTTCCGGGGGGGCCCCAGATACG. Its protein is CASSSGGAPDT. The CDR3 reads in full as CASSSGGAPDTQYF.